This T cell receptor beta chain was documented in a study of T cells in localized non-small cell lung cancer. Study-level results: In the blood, greater T cell density corresponded to longer overall survival.

Only in-frame clones appear in the TCRdb table, and some are missing; sequencing was by immunoSEQ multiplex PCR. The sample lists about 52,000 clones, more than 85% seen once, with about 17% in the top ten. CDR3 length: 12 amino acids. Trimming removed 5 bases at V and 13 bases at J, with 15 bases between. CDR1 and CDR2 from the germline V gene are MNHNY and SVGAGI (reference sequence). About this clone itself: Its cognate antigen is unknown.

This chain uses TRBV6-6 with TRBJ2-1; D perhaps matches TRBD2 (6 bases). Material: PBMCs, obtained before any cancer treatment. This sequence was found in a female donor with stage II lung adenocarcinoma. The CDR3 protein is CASSARDSTQFF. As DNA, the CDR3 is TGTGCCAGCAGTGCCCGGGACTCCACCCAGTTCTTC.